This T cell receptor beta chain was recovered during a study of regulatory T cells in long-lasting Graves disease. CDR3-region Arm-PCR and iRepertoire HTBI primers produced the TCR beta libraries. TCRdb re-called the multiplex PCR reads with MiXCR, one entry per CDR3 protein. Of around 500,000 distinct CDR3 sequences in the sample, around 21% were seen once. The time point is: persistent/refractory GD, antithyroid drugs over 5 years with positive TRAb. The TCR library was made from RNA extracted from PBMCs. Roughly 9.8 milliliters of peripheral blood went into EDTA tubes. This CDR3 is built from 14 residues. V lost 5 bases, J lost 5 bases, and 5 bases stayed unmatched. The germline V gene encodes CDR1 SQVTM and CDR2 ANQGSEA.

Specimen: peripheral blood mononuclear cells (PBMCs), collected when the disease was refractory, from a patient treated with antithyroid drugs. The receptor was isolated from a female donor with Graves disease. The V and J genes are TRBV29-1 and TRBJ2-7, with 14 bases matching TRBD2. The CDR3 loop reads CSVLGLAGVHEQYF. The CDR3 nucleotides are TGCAGCGTTCTGGGACTAGCGGGAGTTCACGAGCAGTACTTC.